This section outlines one TCR beta chain sequence together with its context. Its antigen is not yet known. Per-base quality was not reported, and no clone a single base away is much larger than it. The CDR3 sequence holds 13 residues, the cysteine and phenylalanine included. Only the CDR3 region is kept as DNA, spanning 39 bases read in frame from base 1. The germline V gene (reference sequence) provides CDR1 SEHNR and CDR2 FQNEAQ. Clipping removes 6 bases from V and 6 bases from J, with 5 as the unmatched junction base count. These data originate in a study of T-cell memory formation after mild COVID-19 (dated by TCRdb to the early 2020s). Study-wide context: Most TCR sequence clusters were specific to one of the two donors. In a couple of donors, T-cell clones that expanded and contracted after mild COVID-19 were tracked by sequencing TCRalpha and TCRbeta repertoires over time. The cohort was made up of two young adult volunteers, one female and one male, who were previously healthy. The paper as a whole reports these results and caveats: Only two mild cases were covered in the study, and larger cohorts including severe cases with pre-infection samples were considered necessary. Contracting CD4+ clones appeared mostly in the CM and EM memory subsets, whereas CD8+ clones were enriched in EMRA. Clones that contracted from day 15 to 85 showed balanced CD4/CD8 phenotypes, whereas a second wave of clones that expanded from day 15 to 37 leaned towards CD4+. Some responding clones were detected in pre-infection memory, suggesting pre-existing cross-reactive memory T cells joined the SARS-CoV-2 response. SARS-CoV-2 specificity of the second-wave clones peaking on day 37 was not confirmed.

Data came from an Illumina NovaSeq 6000. TCRalpha and TCRbeta cDNA libraries were constructed by 5'RACE with constant-segment primers, with sample barcodes and unique molecular identifiers being introduced. Trizol reagent was used to extract RNA from every sample. Libraries were amplified in two PCR steps, with a second sample barcode and Illumina TruSeq adapters added in the second step. Sequencing of libraries was performed on an Illumina NovaSeq with 2 x 150 bp paired-end reads. The paper's data handling went like this. Demultiplexing of reads and collapsing into UMI-guided consensus sequences were performed with migec v1.2.7. Using mixcr v2.1.11, UMI consensuses were aligned to TRA and TRB V and J templates and then assembled into clonotypes. Expanded or contracted clonotypes were those called significant by both edgeR and NoisET, with noise models trained on biological replicates. For edgeR calls, a false discovery rate-adjusted p below 0.01 and a log2 fold-change threshold of 1 were applied. As an exploratory analysis of dynamics, max-normalized trajectories of the 1000 most abundant clonotypes were examined with PCA combined with hierarchical clustering. Separately sequenced CD4+ and CD8+ repertoires were used to assign a CD4 or CD8 phenotype to each responding clone. The raw public reads went through TCRdb reprocessing: fastp at Q25, MiXCR clone calling, in-frame beta chains kept. CDR3 protein sequences are deduplicated, and each keeps its most common genes and DNA. The V and J calls were determined by TCRdb, not by the authors. The sample table contains a few hundred thousand distinct CDR3 sequences; only one count was recorded for 25% to 30% of them. The top ten clonotypes cover less than 15% of the sample.

Ficoll-Paque density gradient centrifugation was used to isolate PBMCs. The specimen was PBMCs or a T cell subset sorted from them (not recorded which). The TCR comes from an adult woman who had mild COVID-19 (a few samples of this study predate the infection). The sample titles of this study are shuffled in the database, so cell type and time point are left out; the donor was told from shared clones. This chain joins TRBV7-9 to TRBJ1-2; 9 central nucleotides agree with TRBD1. The DNA sequence follows: TGTGCCAGCAGGCTTACAGGGGGCGATGGCTACACCTTC. This sequence encodes CASRLTGGDGYTF.